This T cell receptor (beta chain) originates from a study of blood T cell repertoires in COVID-19. As for the study in general: The origin of the acute and convalescent COVID-19 samples was the United States, Italy and Spain. The cDNA or gDNA used as material had been derived from T cells, B-cell-depleted T cells, or PBMCs.

Authors' data handling: Cell counts per sample came from amplifying reference gene primers. The table came from immunoSEQ multiplex PCR; TCRdb's copy has only in-frame clones and leaves some out. D and trimming were read from the DNA, whereas the V and J calls and clone size are those reported in that table. The data hold 150,000 to 200,000 clones, with roughly 81% observed a single time. V trimming: 4 bases; J trimming: 5 bases; junction bases outside the gene matches: 15. Germline loops: CDR1 MNHNS, CDR2 SASEGT. The CDR3 is 17 residues long. This sequence was found in an elderly woman with COVID-19, enrolled during active disease. Material: peripheral blood. The J gene is TRBJ1-2, the V gene TRBV6-1; 8 nucleotides match TRBD1. The CDR3 reads CASSVSGTGMPGYGYTF. The CDR3 nucleotides are TGTGCCAGCAGTGTCTCCGGGACAGGCATGCCGGGTTATGGCTACACCTTC.